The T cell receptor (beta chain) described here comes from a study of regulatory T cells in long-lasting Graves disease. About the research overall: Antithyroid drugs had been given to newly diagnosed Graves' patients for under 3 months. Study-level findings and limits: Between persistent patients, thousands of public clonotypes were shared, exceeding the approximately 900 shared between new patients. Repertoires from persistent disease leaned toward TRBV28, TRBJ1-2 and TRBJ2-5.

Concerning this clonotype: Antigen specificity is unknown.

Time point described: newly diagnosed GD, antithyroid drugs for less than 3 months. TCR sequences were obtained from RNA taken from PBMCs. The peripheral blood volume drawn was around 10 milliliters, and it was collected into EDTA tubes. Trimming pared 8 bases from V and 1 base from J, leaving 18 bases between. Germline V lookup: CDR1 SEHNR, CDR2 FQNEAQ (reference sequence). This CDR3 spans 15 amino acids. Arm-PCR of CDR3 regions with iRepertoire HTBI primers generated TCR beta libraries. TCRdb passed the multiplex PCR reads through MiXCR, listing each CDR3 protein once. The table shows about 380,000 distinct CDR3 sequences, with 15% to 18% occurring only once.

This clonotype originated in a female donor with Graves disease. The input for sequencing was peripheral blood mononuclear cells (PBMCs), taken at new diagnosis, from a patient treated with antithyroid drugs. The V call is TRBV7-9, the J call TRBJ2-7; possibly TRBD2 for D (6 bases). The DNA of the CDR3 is TGTGCCAGCTCCCCCCTAAGCGGGCTTTCCTACGAGCAGTACTTC. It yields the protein CASSPLSGLSYEQYF.